The present T cell receptor beta chain was sequenced within a study of molecular identifiers for immune sequencing clone quantification. About the research overall: For replicates, RNA isolated from approximately 20,000 or 100,000 naive CD8 cells was divided into five portions, of which four were sequenced.

With respect to this clonotype: The antigen is undetermined. Given a much more abundant clone one base away, this may be a read error.

Broader study findings: One cell's worth of spiked Jurkat TCR RNA was reportedly detectable among about a million naive cells.

Per germline, CDR1 MDHEN and CDR2 SYDVKM. Trimming left V 7 bases short and J 3 bases short, with 18 bases between. The CDR3 spans 15 residues. A single record per CDR3 protein comes from TCRdb applying MiXCR to the PCR reads. Of some 320,000 distinct CDR3 sequences listed, over 20% are singletons. The chain employs TRBV28 and TRBJ1-2; D may be TRBD1 (6 bases). The sequence derives from a human donor in good health. Some libraries in this study had Jurkat cell RNA spiked in. Sequencing was performed on naive CD8+ T cells from blood, with Jurkat cell RNA spiked in. Indicated subset: FACS-sorted CD8+CD4-CCR7+CD45RA+ naive T cells. The CDR3 region is CASNLRGAAHYGYTF. The CDR3 region has the DNA TGTGCCAGCAATTTGCGGGGGGCGGCTCACTATGGCTACACCTTC.